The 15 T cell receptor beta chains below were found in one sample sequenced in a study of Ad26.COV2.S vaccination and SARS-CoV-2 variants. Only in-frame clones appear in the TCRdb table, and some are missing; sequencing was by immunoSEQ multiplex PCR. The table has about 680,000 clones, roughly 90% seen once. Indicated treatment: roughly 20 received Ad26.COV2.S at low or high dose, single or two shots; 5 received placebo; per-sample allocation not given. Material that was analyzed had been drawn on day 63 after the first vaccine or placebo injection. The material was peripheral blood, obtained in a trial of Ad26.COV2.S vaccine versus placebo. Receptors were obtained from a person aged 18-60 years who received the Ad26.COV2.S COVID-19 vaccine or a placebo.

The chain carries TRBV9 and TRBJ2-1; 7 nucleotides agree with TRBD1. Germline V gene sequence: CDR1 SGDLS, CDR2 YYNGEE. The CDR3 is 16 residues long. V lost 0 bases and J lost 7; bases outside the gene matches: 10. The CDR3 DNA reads TGTGCCAGCAGCGTAGCTTTACAGGGGATGTGGAATGAGCAGTTCTTC. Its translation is CASSVALQGMWNEQFF.

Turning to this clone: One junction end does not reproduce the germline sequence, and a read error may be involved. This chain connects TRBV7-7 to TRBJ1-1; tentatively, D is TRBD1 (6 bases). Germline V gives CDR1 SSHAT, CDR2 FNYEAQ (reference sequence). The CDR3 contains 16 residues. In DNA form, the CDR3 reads TGTGCTAGCAGGCGACAGGCCATAGGTATGAACACTGAAGCTTTCTTT. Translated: CASRRQAIGMNTEAFF.

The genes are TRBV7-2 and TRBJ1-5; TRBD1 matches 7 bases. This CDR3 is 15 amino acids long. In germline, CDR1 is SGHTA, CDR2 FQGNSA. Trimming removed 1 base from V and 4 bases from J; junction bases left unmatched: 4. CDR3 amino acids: CASSLDGDRNQPQHF. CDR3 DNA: TGTGCCAGCAGCTTAGATGGGGACAGAAATCAGCCCCAGCATTTT.

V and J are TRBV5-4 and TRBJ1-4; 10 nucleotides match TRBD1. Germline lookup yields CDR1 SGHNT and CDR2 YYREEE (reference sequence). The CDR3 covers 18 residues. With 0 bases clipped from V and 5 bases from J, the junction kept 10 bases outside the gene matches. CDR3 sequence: CASSLGQGASKSNEKLFF. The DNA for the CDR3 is TGTGCCAGCAGCTTGGGACAGGGGGCTTCGAAGTCAAATGAAAAACTGTTTTTT.

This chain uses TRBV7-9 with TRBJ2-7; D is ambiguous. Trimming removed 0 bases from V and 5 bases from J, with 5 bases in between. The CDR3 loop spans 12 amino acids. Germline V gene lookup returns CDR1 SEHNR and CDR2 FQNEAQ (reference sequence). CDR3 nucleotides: TGTGCCAGCAGCTTAGCTACCCACGAGCAGTACTTC. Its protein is CASSLATHEQYF.

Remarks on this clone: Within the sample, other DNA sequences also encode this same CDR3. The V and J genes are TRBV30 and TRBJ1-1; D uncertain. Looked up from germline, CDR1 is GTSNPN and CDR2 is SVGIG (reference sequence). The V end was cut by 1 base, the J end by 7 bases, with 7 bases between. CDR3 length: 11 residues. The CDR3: CAWSGGGEAFF. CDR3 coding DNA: TGTGCCTGGAGTGGGGGAGGTGAAGCTTTCTTT.

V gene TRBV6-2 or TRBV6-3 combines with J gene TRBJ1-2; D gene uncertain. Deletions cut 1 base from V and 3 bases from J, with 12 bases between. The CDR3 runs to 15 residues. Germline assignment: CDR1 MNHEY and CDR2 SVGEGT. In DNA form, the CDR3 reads TGTGCCAGCAGTTACTTACTGGACGGCTACTATGGCTACACCTTC. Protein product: CASSYLLDGYYGYTF.

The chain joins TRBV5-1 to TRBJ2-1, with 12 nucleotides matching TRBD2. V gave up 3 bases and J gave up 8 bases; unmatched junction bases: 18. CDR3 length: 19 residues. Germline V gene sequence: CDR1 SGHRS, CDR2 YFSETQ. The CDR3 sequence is CASSSRRLAGARWRDEQFF. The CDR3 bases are TGCGCCAGCAGCTCCCGTCGACTAGCGGGAGCGAGGTGGAGGGATGAGCAGTTCTTC.

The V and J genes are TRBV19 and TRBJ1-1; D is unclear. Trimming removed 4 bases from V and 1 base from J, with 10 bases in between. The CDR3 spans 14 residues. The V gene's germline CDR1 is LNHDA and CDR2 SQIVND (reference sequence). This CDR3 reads CASSTARANTEAFF. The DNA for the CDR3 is TGTGCCAGTAGTACAGCCCGCGCGAACACTGAAGCTTTCTTT.

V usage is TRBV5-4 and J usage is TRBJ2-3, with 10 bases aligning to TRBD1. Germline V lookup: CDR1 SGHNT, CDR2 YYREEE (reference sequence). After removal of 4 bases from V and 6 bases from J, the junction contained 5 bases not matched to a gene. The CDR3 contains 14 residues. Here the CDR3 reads CASSPTGGYDTQYF. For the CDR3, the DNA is TGTGCCAGCAGCCCGACAGGGGGCTATGATACGCAGTATTTT.

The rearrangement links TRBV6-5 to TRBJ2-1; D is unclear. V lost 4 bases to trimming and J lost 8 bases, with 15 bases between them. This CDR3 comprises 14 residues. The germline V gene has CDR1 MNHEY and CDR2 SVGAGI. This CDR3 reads CASSSLQMKHEQFF. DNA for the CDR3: TGTGCCAGCAGTTCCCTCCAAATGAAGCATGAGCAGTTCTTC.

The CDR3 is CASSPSVNQPQHF. Written as DNA, the CDR3 is TGTGCCAGCAGCCCGTCGGTCAATCAGCCCCAGCATTTT. The V gene is TRBV11-2, the J gene TRBJ1-5; D gene uncertain. Per the germline V gene, CDR1 is SGHAT and CDR2 is FQNNGV. The CDR3 sequence is 13 residues long. V was pared by 5 bases and J by 3 bases, with 8 bases between.

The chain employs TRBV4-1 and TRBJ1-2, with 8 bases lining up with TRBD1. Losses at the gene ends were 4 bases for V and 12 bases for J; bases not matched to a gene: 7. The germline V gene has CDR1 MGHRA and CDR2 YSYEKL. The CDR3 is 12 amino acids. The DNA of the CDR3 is TGCGCCAGCAGCCTCCCCGGACAGGGTCACACCTTC. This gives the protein CASSLPGQGHTF.

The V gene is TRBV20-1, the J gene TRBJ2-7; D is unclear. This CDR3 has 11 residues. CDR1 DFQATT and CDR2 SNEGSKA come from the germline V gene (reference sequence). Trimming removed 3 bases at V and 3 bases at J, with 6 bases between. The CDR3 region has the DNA TGCAGTGCTAGTCGGAACTACGAGCAGTACTTC. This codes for CSASRNYEQYF.

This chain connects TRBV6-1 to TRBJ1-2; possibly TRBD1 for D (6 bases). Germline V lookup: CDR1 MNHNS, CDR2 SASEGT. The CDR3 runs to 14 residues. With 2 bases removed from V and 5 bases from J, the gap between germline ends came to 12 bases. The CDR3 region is CASSERGRGYGYTF. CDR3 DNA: TGTGCCAGCAGTGAACGCGGCAGGGGATATGGCTACACCTTC.